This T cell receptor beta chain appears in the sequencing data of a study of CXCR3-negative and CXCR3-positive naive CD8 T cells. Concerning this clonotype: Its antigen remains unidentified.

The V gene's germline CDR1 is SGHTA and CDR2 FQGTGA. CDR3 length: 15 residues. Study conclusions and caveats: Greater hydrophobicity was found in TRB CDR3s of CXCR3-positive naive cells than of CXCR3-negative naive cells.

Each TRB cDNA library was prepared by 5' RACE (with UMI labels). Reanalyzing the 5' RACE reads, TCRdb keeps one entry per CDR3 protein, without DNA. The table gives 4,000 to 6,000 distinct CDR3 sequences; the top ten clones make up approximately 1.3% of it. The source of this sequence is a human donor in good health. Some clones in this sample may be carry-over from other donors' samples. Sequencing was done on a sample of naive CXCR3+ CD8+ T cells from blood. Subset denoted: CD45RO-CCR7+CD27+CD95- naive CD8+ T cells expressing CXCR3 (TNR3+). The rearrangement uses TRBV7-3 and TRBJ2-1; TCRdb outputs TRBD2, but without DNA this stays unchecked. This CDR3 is CASSLVAGGLNEQFF.